This entry is about one T cell receptor beta chain. The sample is drawn from a study of cytomegalovirus exposure and HLA in healthy donors. Whole-study context: Early on, a data release was issued that held about 85 million unique TCRs from HLA-typed donors.

Though probably carrying unrecorded immune exposures, donors were nominally healthy at sampling. The study ran its PCR with 60 Vbeta and 13 Jbeta primers. The table came from immunoSEQ multiplex PCR; TCRdb's copy has only in-frame clones and leaves some out. Of about 190,000 clones in the sample, 80% to 90% were seen once. The germline V gene encodes CDR1 LGHNA and CDR2 YSLEER. The CDR3 sequence is 19 residues long. Deletions cut 0 bases from V and 0 bases from J, with 18 bases between. Sequencing was carried out using PBMCs. The J gene is TRBJ1-3, the V gene TRBV4-3; tentatively, D is TRBD1 (5 bases). The sequence derives from a man aged 25 to 40 in good health and CMV-seronegative. This CDR3 reads CASSQEKGGVVSSGNTIYF. CDR3 nucleotides: TGCGCCAGCAGCCAAGAAAAGGGAGGGGTAGTGAGCTCTGGAAACACCATATATTTT.